This TCR beta chain emerged from a study of T cells in localized non-small cell lung cancer. Using immunoSEQ multiplex PCR, the repertoire was profiled, and TCRdb retains in-frame clones only, with some absent. The table lists approximately 47,000 clones, 70% to 90% of them singletons. The germline V gene encodes CDR1 MGHRA and CDR2 YSYEKL. CDR3 size: 19 residues. Trimming left V 4 bases short and J 0 bases short, with 22 bases between. J is TRBJ2-4 and V is TRBV4-1; possibly TRBD2 for D (5 bases). The receptor was isolated from a man aged 40 to 70 with stage II lung adenocarcinoma. This sample comprised PBMCs, obtained before any cancer treatment. CDR3 sequence: CASSRNSARVRLAKNIQYF. The CDR3 coding sequence is TGCGCCAGCAGCCGGAATTCGGCGAGGGTCAGATTAGCCAAAAACATTCAGTACTTC.